Listed below are T cell receptor beta chains from one sample, sequenced in a study of cytomegalovirus exposure and HLA in healthy donors. The assay was immunoSEQ multiplex PCR, and TCRdb's table has in-frame clones only and misses some. The table lists some 150,000 clones, 60% to 80% of them singletons. Material: PBMCs. The receptor set was obtained from a male donor in good health and CMV-seronegative. Both conserved end residues are part of each CDR3. A D gene is named only where the DNA matches it firmly.

v_gene: TRBV6-5; d_gene: TRBD1; CDR3aa: CASFHEGARTEAFF
v_gene: TRBV19; d_gene: TRBD1; CDR3aa: CASSMTGDYYGYTF
v_gene: TRBV11-2; d_gene: .; CDR3aa: CASSSIGAGNTEAFF
v_gene: TRBV15; d_gene: .; CDR3aa: CATSRDPGGNQPQHF
v_gene: TRBV7-2; d_gene: .; CDR3aa: CASSLGGSKTEAFF
v_gene: TRBV7-9; d_gene: .; CDR3aa: CSSSLAGGMNTEAFF
v_gene: TRBV7-3; d_gene: TRBD1; CDR3aa: CASSLRAGQGAYEQYF
v_gene: TRBV6-1; d_gene: TRBD1; CDR3aa: CASRGRGQFNSPLHF
v_gene: TRBV9; d_gene: TRBD2; CDR3aa: CASSLTGTSGKYNEQFF
v_gene: TRBV7-9; d_gene: .; CDR3aa: CASSLEGVDGYTF
v_gene: TRBV6-5; d_gene: .; CDR3aa: CASSISEVYEQYF
v_gene: TRBV6-5; d_gene: TRBD1; CDR3aa: CASSYSTTGTNSPLHF
v_gene: TRBV11-3; d_gene: .; CDR3aa: CASSPVRTEAFF
v_gene: TRBV5-1; d_gene: TRBD1; CDR3aa: CASSFTGGSGNTIYF
v_gene: TRBV5-4; d_gene: TRBD2; CDR3aa: CASSLDASGGAVEQFF
v_gene: TRBV11-1; d_gene: .; CDR3aa: CASSPLAYQETQYF
v_gene: TRBV27; d_gene: .; CDR3aa: CASSLTGLAIHEQYF
v_gene: TRBV4-1; d_gene: TRBD1; CDR3aa: CASSQEGTDVYGYTF
v_gene: TRBV7-8; d_gene: .; CDR3aa: CASSFGDTDTQYF
v_gene: TRBV29-1; d_gene: TRBD2; CDR3aa: CSVEDSLAGASTGELFF
v_gene: TRBV4-3; d_gene: .; CDR3aa: CASSQTTGVSYEQYF
v_gene: TRBV7-3; d_gene: .; CDR3aa: CASSPQGHGYTF
v_gene: TRBV2; d_gene: .; CDR3aa: CASSQGLATPAYGYTF
v_gene: TRBV19; d_gene: TRBD2; CDR3aa: CASSSGAGAAYEQYF
v_gene: TRBV4-3; d_gene: .; CDR3aa: CASSQDEGSGYEQYF
v_gene: TRBV18; d_gene: .; CDR3aa: CASSQVRSNEQYF
v_gene: TRBV9; d_gene: TRBD1; CDR3aa: CASSEGTGGGNQPQHF
v_gene: TRBV7-9; d_gene: TRBD1; CDR3aa: CASSPRGGGEKLFF
v_gene: TRBV30; d_gene: .; CDR3aa: CAWVGQIGTVEAFF
v_gene: TRBV5-1; d_gene: TRBD1; CDR3aa: CASSFTGTVGNTIYF
v_gene: TRBV6-5; d_gene: .; CDR3aa: CASSYLGGIEQFF
v_gene: TRBV19; d_gene: .; CDR3aa: CASKTGVDGELFF
v_gene: TRBV5-1; d_gene: .; CDR3aa: CASSQGPTDTQYF
v_gene: TRBV11-1; d_gene: TRBD1; CDR3aa: CASSLTGAGYTF
v_gene: TRBV5-1; d_gene: .; CDR3aa: CASSLGDIGNQPQHF
v_gene: TRBV7-9; d_gene: .; CDR3aa: CASSLVGVNYGYTF
v_gene: TRBV30; d_gene: .; CDR3aa: CAWSVLQGSYGYTF
v_gene: TRBV20-1; d_gene: .; CDR3aa: CSARAGGSPYF
v_gene: TRBV6-5; d_gene: TRBD1; CDR3aa: CASSPRQGEGEQYF
v_gene: TRBV7-6; d_gene: .; CDR3aa: CASSYSTRAQETQYF
v_gene: TRBV19; d_gene: .; CDR3aa: CASSPGLLPNEQFF
v_gene: TRBV6-5; d_gene: TRBD1; CDR3aa: CASSPGTGSHEQFF
v_gene: TRBV4-1; d_gene: TRBD1; CDR3aa: CASSQAGGGQPQHF
v_gene: TRBV7-9; d_gene: .; CDR3aa: CSSSLTFHEQYF
v_gene: TRBV27; d_gene: TRBD1; CDR3aa: CASSFGQARRYNEQFF
v_gene: TRBV30; d_gene: TRBD1; CDR3aa: CAWSVRWARDRSSYNSPLHF
v_gene: TRBV5-4; d_gene: TRBD1; CDR3aa: CASSLPDRGTEAFF
v_gene: TRBV12-5; d_gene: .; CDR3aa: CASNYGNEQFF
v_gene: TRBV5-4; d_gene: TRBD1; CDR3aa: CASSPGTGGFYEQYF
v_gene: TRBV14; d_gene: .; CDR3aa: CASSPRLLNTEAFF
v_gene: TRBV5-4; d_gene: .; CDR3aa: CASSLFGSYNEQFF
v_gene: TRBV25-1; d_gene: TRBD2; CDR3aa: CASSGEGQTQYF
v_gene: TRBV13; d_gene: .; CDR3aa: CASSLRGLAGMNTEAFF